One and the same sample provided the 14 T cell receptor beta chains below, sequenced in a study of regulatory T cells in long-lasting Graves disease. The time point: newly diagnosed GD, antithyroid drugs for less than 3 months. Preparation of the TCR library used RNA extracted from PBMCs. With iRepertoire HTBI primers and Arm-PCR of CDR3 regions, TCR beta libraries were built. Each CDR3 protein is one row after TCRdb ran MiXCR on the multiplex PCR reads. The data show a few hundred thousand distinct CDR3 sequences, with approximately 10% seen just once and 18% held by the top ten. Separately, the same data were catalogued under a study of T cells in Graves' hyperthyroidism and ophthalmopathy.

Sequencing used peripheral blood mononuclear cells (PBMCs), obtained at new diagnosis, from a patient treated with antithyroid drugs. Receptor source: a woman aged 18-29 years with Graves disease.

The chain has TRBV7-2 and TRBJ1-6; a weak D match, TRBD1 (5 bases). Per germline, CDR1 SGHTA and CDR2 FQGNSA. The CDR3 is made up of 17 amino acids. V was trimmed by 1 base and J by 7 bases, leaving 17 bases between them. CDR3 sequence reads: CASSLGPMGEWNSPLHF. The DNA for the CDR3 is TGTGCCAGCAGCTTAGGTCCCATGGGGGAATGGAATTCACCCCTCCACTTT. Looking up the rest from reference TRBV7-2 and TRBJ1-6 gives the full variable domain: GAGVSQSPSNKVTEKGKDVELRCDPISGHTALYWYRQSLGQGLEFLIYFQGNSAPDKSGLPSDRFSAERTGGSVSTLTIQRTQQEDSAVYLCASSLGPMGEWNSPLHFGNGTRLTVT.

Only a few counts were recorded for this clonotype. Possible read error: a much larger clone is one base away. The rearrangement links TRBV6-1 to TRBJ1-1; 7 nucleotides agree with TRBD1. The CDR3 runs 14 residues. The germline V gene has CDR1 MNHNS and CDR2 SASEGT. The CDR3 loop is CAGRRDRMNTEAFF. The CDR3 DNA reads TGTGCCGGCAGAAGGGACAGAATGAACACTGAAGCTTTCTTT.

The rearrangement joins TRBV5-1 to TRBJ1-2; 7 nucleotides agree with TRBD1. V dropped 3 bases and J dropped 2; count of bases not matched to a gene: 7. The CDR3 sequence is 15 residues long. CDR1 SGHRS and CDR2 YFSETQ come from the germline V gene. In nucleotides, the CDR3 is TGCGCCAGCAGCTCGGGACAGACTACGAACTATGGCTACACCTTC. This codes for CASSSGQTTNYGYTF.

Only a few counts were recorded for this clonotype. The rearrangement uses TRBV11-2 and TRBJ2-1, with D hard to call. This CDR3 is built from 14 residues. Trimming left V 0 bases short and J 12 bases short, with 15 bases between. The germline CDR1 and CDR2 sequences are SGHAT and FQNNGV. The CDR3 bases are TGTGCCAGCAGCTTAGATCGGGCAGCTATGTGGCAGTTCTTC. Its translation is CASSLDRAAMWQFF. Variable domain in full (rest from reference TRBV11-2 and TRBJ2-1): EAGVAQSPRYKIIEKRQSVAFWCNPISGHATLYWYQQILGQGPKLLIQFQNNGVVDDSQLPKDRFSAERLKGVDSTLKIQPAKLEDSAVYLCASSLDRAAMWQFFGPGTRLTVL.

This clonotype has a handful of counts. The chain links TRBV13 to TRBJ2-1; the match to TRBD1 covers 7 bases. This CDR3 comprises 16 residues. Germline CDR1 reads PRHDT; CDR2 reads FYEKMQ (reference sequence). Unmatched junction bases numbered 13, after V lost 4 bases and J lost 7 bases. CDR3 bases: TGTGCCAGCAGCTCATCCTCAGGGGGTCTTAGGAATGAGCAGTTCTTC. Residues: CASSSSSGGLRNEQFF.

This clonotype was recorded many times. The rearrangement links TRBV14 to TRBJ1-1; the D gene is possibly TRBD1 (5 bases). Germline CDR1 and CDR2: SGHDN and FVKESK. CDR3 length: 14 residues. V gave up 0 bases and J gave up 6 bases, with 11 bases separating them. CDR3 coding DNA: TGTGCCAGCAGCCAAGACCTGGGGGTCGCTGAAGCTTTCTTT. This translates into CASSQDLGVAEAFF.

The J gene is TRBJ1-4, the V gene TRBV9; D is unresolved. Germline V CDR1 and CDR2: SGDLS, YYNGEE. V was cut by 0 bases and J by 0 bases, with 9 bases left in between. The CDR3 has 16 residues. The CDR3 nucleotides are TGTGCCAGCAGCGTAGGAGCGGGAGCAACTAATGAAAAACTGTTTTTT. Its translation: CASSVGAGATNEKLFF.

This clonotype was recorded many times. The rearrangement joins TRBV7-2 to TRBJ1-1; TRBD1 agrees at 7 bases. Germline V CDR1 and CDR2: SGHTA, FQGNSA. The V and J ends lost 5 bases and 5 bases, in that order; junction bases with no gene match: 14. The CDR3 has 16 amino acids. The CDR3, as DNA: TGTGCCAGCAGCCCTTGGGGGGCGACAGGGCGAACTGAAGCTTTCTTT. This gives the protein CASSPWGATGRTEAFF. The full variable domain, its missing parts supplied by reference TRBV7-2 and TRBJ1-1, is GAGVSQSPSNKVTEKGKDVELRCDPISGHTALYWYRQSLGQGLEFLIYFQGNSAPDKSGLPSDRFSAERTGGSVSTLTIQRTQQEDSAVYLCASSPWGATGRTEAFFGQGTRLTVV.

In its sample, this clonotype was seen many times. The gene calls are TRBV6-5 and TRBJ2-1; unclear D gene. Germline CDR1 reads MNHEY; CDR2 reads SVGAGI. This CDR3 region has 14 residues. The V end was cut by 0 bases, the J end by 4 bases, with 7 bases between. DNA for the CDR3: TGTGCCAGCAGTTACTCGGGCAGGTACAATGAGCAGTTCTTC. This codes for CASSYSGRYNEQFF.

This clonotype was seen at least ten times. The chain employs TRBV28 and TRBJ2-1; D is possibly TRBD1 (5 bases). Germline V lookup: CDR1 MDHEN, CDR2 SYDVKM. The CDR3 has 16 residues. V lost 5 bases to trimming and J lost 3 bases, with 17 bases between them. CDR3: CASSHELDTNYNEQFF. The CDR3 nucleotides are TGTGCCAGCAGTCATGAATTGGACACAAACTACAATGAGCAGTTCTTC.

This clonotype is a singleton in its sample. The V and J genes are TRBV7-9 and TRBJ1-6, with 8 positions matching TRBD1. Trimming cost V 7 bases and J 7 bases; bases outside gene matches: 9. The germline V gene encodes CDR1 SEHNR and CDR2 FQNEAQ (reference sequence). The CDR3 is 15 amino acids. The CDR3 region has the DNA TGTGCCAGCACCCTTCGGACAGGGCCAAATTCACCCCTCCACTTT. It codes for CASTLRTGPNSPLHF.

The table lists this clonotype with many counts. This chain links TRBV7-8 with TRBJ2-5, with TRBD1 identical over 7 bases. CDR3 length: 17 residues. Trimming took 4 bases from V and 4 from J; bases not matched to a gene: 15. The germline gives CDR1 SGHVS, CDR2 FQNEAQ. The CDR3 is CASSSVGSKTGRETQYF. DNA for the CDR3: TGTGCCAGCAGCTCAGTGGGTAGTAAGACAGGGAGAGAGACCCAGTACTTC.

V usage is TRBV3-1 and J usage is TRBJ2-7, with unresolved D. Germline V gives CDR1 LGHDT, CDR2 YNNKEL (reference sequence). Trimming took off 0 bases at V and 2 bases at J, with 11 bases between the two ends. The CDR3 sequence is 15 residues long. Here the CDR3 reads CASSQDLYAPYEQYF. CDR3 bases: TGTGCCAGCAGCCAAGATCTTTATGCACCCTACGAGCAGTACTTC.

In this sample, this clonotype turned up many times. The CDR3 here is CASSQGDSTNQPQHF. In nucleotides, the CDR3 is TGTGCCAGCAGCCAAGGGGATAGCACCAATCAGCCCCAGCATTTT. This chain joins TRBV14 and TRBJ1-5; D remains ambiguous. The V gene's germline CDR1 is SGHDN and CDR2 FVKESK. The CDR3 is made up of 15 amino acids. Trimming shortened V by 1 base and J by 3 bases, and 10 bases separated the two germline ends.